By sample fraction, the clone carrying this T cell receptor beta chain is medium-sized. Its antigen is unknown. This entry belongs to a study of spatial heterogeneity in lung cancer. Findings and caveats of the study: In tumors, expanded intratumoral alpha and beta TCR counts tracked mutation counts.

Time point reported: sample taken at primary tumor resection. In germline, CDR1 is KGHSH, CDR2 LQKENI. V gave up 6 bases and J gave up 6 bases; unmatched junction bases: 11. This CDR3 spans 15 amino acids. TCRdb processed the 5' RACE reads anew with MiXCR; each CDR3 protein has one entry. Among about 2,600 distinct CDR3 sequences, 8% were seen once, and the ten largest hold about 25%. The origin of this receptor is a male donor with early-stage non-small cell lung cancer. The starting material was lung tumor tissue, obtained at surgery. This chain links TRBV18 with TRBJ2-1, with 7 bases fitting TRBD2. This CDR3 is CASSLGRTRFNEQFF. CDR3 in DNA: TGTGCCAGCTCCCTTGGGCGGACTAGATTCAATGAGCAGTTCTTC. Filled out from reference TRBV18 and TRBJ2-1, the complete variable domain reads NAGVMQNPRHLVRRRGQEARLRCSPMKGHSHVYWYRQLPEEGLKFMVYLQKENIIDESGMPKERFSAEFPKEGPSILRIQQVVRGDSAAYFCASSLGRTRFNEQFFGPGTRLTVL.